This is a list of T cell receptor beta chains from one sample in a study of blood T cell repertoires in COVID-19. The protocol was immunoSEQ multiplex PCR, while the TCRdb copy is restricted to in-frame clones and leaves out a portion. This table holds about 41,000 clones, 70% to 90% found once. Input material: peripheral blood. The receptors were sampled from a man in his sixties with acute or convalescent COVID-19. Each CDR3 is given with its conserved first and last residue. A D gene is named only where the DNA matches it firmly. Some rows have no size entry. The others give once, few or many, or a class for an expanded clone.

TRBV2,NA,TRBJ2-3,18,TRBD2,TGTGCCAGCAGTGAGGCCCTAGCGGGGGATGGAACCACAGATACGCAGTATTTT,CASSEALAGDGTTDTQYF
TRBV9,NA,TRBJ1-3,17,NA,TGTGCCAGCAGCGTGTTTGGCGGAACCCACTCTGGAAACACCATATATTTT,CASSVFGGTHSGNTIYF
TRBV24-1,NA,TRBJ1-2,13,NA,TGTGCCACCAGTGCCCTGGGGCTTGAAGGCTACACCTTC,CATSALGLEGYTF
TRBV30,NA,TRBJ1-6,16,NA,TGTGCCTGGACTCGAACGGAGGAGGGGCGAATCTCACCCCTCCACTTT,CAWTRTEEGRISPLHF
TRBV5-6,NA,TRBJ1-4,16,NA,TGTGCCAGCAGCCTAAGACAGAAATCAACTAATGAAAAACTGTTTTTT,CASSLRQKSTNEKLFF
TRBV12-3/TRBV12-4,NA,TRBJ2-7,13,NA,TGTGCCAGCAGGGGTTTCGGGGGTGACGAGCAGTACTTC,CASRGFGGDEQYF
TRBV2,NA,TRBJ1-4,13,NA,TGTGCCAGCAGTGCAGGGGTTAGGGAAAAACTGTTTTTT,CASSAGVREKLFF
TRBV4-2,NA,TRBJ1-1,15,TRBD1,TGTGCCAGCAGCCAAGCAGTGGGACAGGGGTATGAAGCTTTCTTT,CASSQAVGQGYEAFF
TRBV5-6,NA,TRBJ1-2,14,NA,TGTGCCAGCAGCTTGGAGGGGGTCGACTATGGCTACACCTTC,CASSLEGVDYGYTF
TRBV6-5,once,TRBJ2-5,15,NA,TGTGCCAGCAGTTACCGGTCCACGGGTTTAGAGACCCAGTACTTC,CASSYRSTGLETQYF
TRBV11-2,NA,TRBJ1-1,15,NA,TGTGCCAGCAGCTTATTGGGGCTGCGGAACACTGAAGCTTTCTTT,CASSLLGLRNTEAFF